The sequence of this T cell receptor beta chain was determined in a study of shared clonotypes between healthy human individuals. General study findings and limits: Generation probabilities of non-shared clonotypes were lower (relative to those shared by all four donors). The study found about 5% of naive CD4 clonotypes shared across a handful of donors.

Original data processing: Junction-only sequences produced by ImmunoSEQ had no quality scores, so filtering differed. Libraries were prepared by immunoSEQ multiplex PCR; TCRdb keeps only in-frame clonotypes and omits some of them. V and J calls and clone size are copied from that table; D and trimming were computed from the DNA. The profile shows some 2,100,000 clones, roughly 95% of them singletons. The ends were cut back, 3 bases at V and 7 bases at J, with 15 bases in the middle. This CDR3 contains 14 residues. Germline V CDR1 and CDR2: GTSNPN, SVGIG (reference sequence). As for this clone: Its antigen is currently unknown.

The rearrangement uses TRBV30 and TRBJ1-4; a weak D match, TRBD1 (5 bases). The sample was naive CD4+ T cells sorted from blood. This sample's subset: CD45RA+ positively selected. This clonotype originated in a man between 18 and 35 years old in good health. This chain's CDR3 is CAWSHAGGGEKLFF. The CDR3 DNA sequence: TGTGCCTGGAGCCACGCCGGGGGAGGTGAAAAACTGTTTTTT.